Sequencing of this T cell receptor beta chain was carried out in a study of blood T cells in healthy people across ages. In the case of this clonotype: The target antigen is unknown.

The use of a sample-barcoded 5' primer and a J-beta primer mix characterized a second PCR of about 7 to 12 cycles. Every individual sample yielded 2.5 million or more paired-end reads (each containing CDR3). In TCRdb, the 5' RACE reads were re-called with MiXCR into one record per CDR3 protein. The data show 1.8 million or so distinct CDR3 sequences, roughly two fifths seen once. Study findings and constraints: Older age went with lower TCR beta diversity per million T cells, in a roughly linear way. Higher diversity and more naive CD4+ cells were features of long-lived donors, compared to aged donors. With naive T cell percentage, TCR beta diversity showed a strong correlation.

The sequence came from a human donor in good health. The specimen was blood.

The CDR3 protein is CASSGTGRSYEQYF. The CDR3 DNA sequence: TGTGCCAGCAGCGGGACAGGGAGGTCCTACGAGCAGTACTTC. This rearrangement joins TRBV9 to TRBJ2-7, with 8 bases lining up with TRBD1. The CDR3 is made up of 14 amino acids. After removal of 3 bases from V and 1 base from J, the junction contained 3 bases not matched to a gene. Germline V CDR1 and CDR2: SGDLS, YYNGEE.